This T cell receptor beta chain came from a study of PD-1 blockade in classical Hodgkin lymphoma. Study details: With a 2-week interval, patients received intravenous nivolumab at 3 mg/kg.

No patient escaped relapse after autologous stem cell transplantation, and brentuximab vedotin exposure varied. Measured with immunoSEQ multiplex PCR; TCRdb has only the in-frame clones, and not every one. The repertoire holds roughly 92,000 clones, with 80% to 95% as singletons. This sample comprised peripheral blood mononuclear cells (PBMCs), obtained at baseline. This TCR was recovered from a human donor with classical Hodgkin lymphoma.

For the CDR3, the DNA is TGCGCCAGCAGTCAGCTGCAAGAGACCCAGTACTTC. The encoded protein is CASSQLQETQYF. The chain carries TRBV10-2 and TRBJ2-5; D remains ambiguous. V was pared by 5 bases and J by 2 bases, with 6 bases between. There are 12 residues in the CDR3. The germline V gene has CDR1 WSHSY and CDR2 SAAADI.